This T cell receptor beta chain was profiled in a study of cytomegalovirus exposure and HLA in healthy donors. General study findings and limits: First-cohort TCR clusters were later found to tend to co-occur in the 120 or so validation repertoires. In vitro experiments confirmed that a few CMV-associated chains were specific for CMV antigens. Rarity held for most TCR sequences, but there were some public TCRs that occurred in many donors.

Produced via immunoSEQ multiplex PCR; TCRdb's table is partial and in-frame only. Here the sample spans over 100,000 clones, over 85% being singletons. With regard to this clone: Its antigen is unknown.

CDR3 length equals 13 residues. The germline CDR1 and CDR2 sequences are SEHNR and FQNEAQ (reference sequence). V was cut by 6 bases and J by 5 bases, with 12 bases left in between. This receptor was identified in a man aged 30 to 39 in good health and CMV-seronegative. The sample taken for sequencing was PBMCs. The chain uses TRBV7-9 and TRBJ2-3; a possible D gene is TRBD1 (6 bases). For the CDR3, the DNA is TGTGCCAGCAGAGGACAGTCTGAAGATACGCAGTATTTT. Protein product: CASRGQSEDTQYF.